This T cell receptor (beta chain) was observed in a study of early T cells in non-severe SARS-CoV-2 infection. Unique molecular identifiers (one per individual cDNA molecule) were attached. TCRdb redid the calling of the 5' RACE reads with MiXCR, one entry per CDR3 protein. In the table there are some 40,000 distinct CDR3 sequences, 5.3% of which are singletons. After removal of 8 bases from V and 4 bases from J, the junction contained 9 bases not matched to a gene. Per germline, CDR1 SEHNR and CDR2 FQNEAQ (reference sequence). The CDR3 is 14 amino acids. In this sample, this clonotype turned up many times.

The clonotype originates from an adult who was a healthcare worker with PCR-confirmed SARS-CoV-2 infection or an uninfected control (not recorded which). This sequence joins TRBV7-9 and TRBJ2-3, with 7 positions matching TRBD2. The sample consisted of whole blood. The CDR3 protein is CASAGRGRSDTQYF. The CDR3 DNA sequence: TGTGCCAGCGCTGGGAGGGGTCGATCAGATACGCAGTATTTT. The full variable domain, with the rest looked up from reference TRBV7-9 and TRBJ2-3, is DTGVSQNPRHKITKRGQNVTFRCDPISEHNRLYWYRQTLGQGPEFLTYFQNEAQLEKSRLLSDRFSAERPKGSFSTLEIQRTEQGDSAMYLCASAGRGRSDTQYFGPGTRLTVL.